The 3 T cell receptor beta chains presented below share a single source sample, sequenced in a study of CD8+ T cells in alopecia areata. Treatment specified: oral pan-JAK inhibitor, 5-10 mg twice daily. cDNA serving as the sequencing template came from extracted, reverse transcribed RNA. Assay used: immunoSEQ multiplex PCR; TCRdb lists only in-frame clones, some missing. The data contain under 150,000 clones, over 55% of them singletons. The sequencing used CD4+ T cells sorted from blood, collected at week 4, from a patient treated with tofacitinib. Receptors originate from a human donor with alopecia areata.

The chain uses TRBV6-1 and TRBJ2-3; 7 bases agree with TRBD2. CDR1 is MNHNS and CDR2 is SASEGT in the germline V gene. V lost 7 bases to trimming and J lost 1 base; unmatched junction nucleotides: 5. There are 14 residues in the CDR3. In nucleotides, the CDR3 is TGTGCCAGCATGCGGGAGTGGGGCACAGATACGCAGTATTTT. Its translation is CASMREWGTDTQYF.

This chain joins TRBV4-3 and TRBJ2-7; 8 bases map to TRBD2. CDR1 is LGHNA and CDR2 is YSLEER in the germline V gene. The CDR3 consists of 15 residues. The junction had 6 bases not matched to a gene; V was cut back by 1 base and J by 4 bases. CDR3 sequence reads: CASSQVLAGQYEQYF. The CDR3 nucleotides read TGCGCCAGCAGCCAAGTGCTAGCGGGCCAATACGAGCAGTACTTC.

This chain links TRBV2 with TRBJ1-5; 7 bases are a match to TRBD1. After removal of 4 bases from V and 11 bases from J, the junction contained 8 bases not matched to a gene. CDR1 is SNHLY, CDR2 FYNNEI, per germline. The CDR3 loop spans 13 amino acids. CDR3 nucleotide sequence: TGTGCCAGCAGTGTCCCGGGACAGCGGACCCAGCATTTT. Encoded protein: CASSVPGQRTQHF.